This T cell receptor (beta chain) comes out of a study of radiotherapy plus CTLA-4 blockade in lung cancer. Whole-study findings and limits: Radiotherapy was combined with ipilimumab, and tumor-derived TCR clones then expanded in blood.

Germline assignment: CDR1 SGHRS and CDR2 YFSETQ. The V and J ends lost 2 bases and 1 base respectively, with 7 bases between them. The CDR3 extends over 14 amino acids. Method: immunoSEQ multiplex PCR; TCRdb's copy keeps in-frame clones and lacks some. The data show roughly 100,000 clones, about 84% seen once. For this clone: The antigen is undetermined.

This TCR came from a human donor with non-small cell lung cancer that progressed on radiotherapy plus ipilimumab. Some clones in this sample may be carry-over from other donors' samples. This chain links TRBV5-1 with TRBJ1-3; no clear D. The input for sequencing was peripheral blood, taken from a patient treated with radiotherapy plus ipilimumab. In DNA form, the CDR3 reads TGCGCCAGCAGCTTCATAGGTTCTGGAAACACCATATATTTT. It translates to CASSFIGSGNTIYF.